The rows below give T cell receptor beta chains drawn from one sample of a study of shared clonotypes between healthy human individuals. The data were produced by immunoSEQ multiplex PCR, yet TCRdb's version contains in-frame clones alone and is incomplete. The data hold 2,100,000 or so clones, with roughly 95% observed a single time. Material: naive CD4+ T cells sorted from blood. These receptors came from a man between 18 and 29 years old in good health. Both conserved end residues are part of each CDR3. Each record gives: J gene, V gene, CDR3 protein.

J gene: TRBJ1-2
V gene: TRBV2
CDR3 protein: CASISPRDNYGYTF

J gene: TRBJ2-2
V gene: TRBV7-9
CDR3 protein: CASSQQEVGELFF

J gene: TRBJ1-3
V gene: TRBV7-2
CDR3 protein: CASSLAGGGGNTIYF

J gene: TRBJ2-7
V gene: TRBV19
CDR3 protein: CASRRTSGAYEQYF

J gene: TRBJ2-3
V gene: TRBV7-2
CDR3 protein: CASSPTLALADTQYF

J gene: TRBJ1-1
V gene: TRBV11-2
CDR3 protein: CASSLGWGNTEAFF

J gene: TRBJ2-1
V gene: TRBV6-1
CDR3 protein: CASSEVGGYNEQFF

J gene: TRBJ1-2
V gene: TRBV4-1
CDR3 protein: CASSQLTALLDGYTF

J gene: TRBJ2-1
V gene: TRBV9
CDR3 protein: CASSGTSGRGGEQFF

J gene: TRBJ2-7
V gene: TRBV4-1
CDR3 protein: CASSQEPGTGSYEQYF

J gene: TRBJ1-6
V gene: TRBV5-1
CDR3 protein: CASSLESLNSPLHF

J gene: TRBJ1-6
V gene: TRBV15
CDR3 protein: CATSRRDRWTAPYNSPLHF

J gene: TRBJ2-3
V gene: TRBV11-3
CDR3 protein: CASSLQGSSDTQYF

J gene: TRBJ1-6
V gene: TRBV30
CDR3 protein: CAWSRHGDSPLHF

J gene: TRBJ2-5
V gene: TRBV18
CDR3 protein: CASSPLGTGSGETQYF

J gene: TRBJ2-3
V gene: TRBV7-9
CDR3 protein: CASSLGRTSTDTQYF

J gene: TRBJ2-2
V gene: TRBV11-3
CDR3 protein: CASSPSGGRELFF

J gene: TRBJ1-4
V gene: TRBV30
CDR3 protein: CAQQGQGGEKLFF

J gene: TRBJ1-3
V gene: TRBV19
CDR3 protein: CASGVVGETIYF

J gene: TRBJ1-2
V gene: TRBV11-2
CDR3 protein: CASSYGSWGYPMGGYTF

J gene: TRBJ1-5
V gene: TRBV19
CDR3 protein: CASSITVNSNQPQHF

J gene: TRBJ2-2
V gene: TRBV19
CDR3 protein: CASRGQGQDTGELFF

J gene: TRBJ1-3
V gene: TRBV6-5
CDR3 protein: CASSDGYSGNTIYF

J gene: TRBJ2-3
V gene: TRBV5-1
CDR3 protein: CASSRSRSDTQYF

J gene: TRBJ2-3
V gene: TRBV11-3
CDR3 protein: CASSLGASGRRDTQYF

J gene: TRBJ2-1
V gene: TRBV27
CDR3 protein: CASSSAGGSVIWQFF

J gene: TRBJ2-4
V gene: TRBV7-9
CDR3 protein: CASSSEIGTGLKNIQYF

J gene: TRBJ1-4
V gene: TRBV11-2
CDR3 protein: CASRGPGQGYEKLFF

J gene: TRBJ2-2
V gene: TRBV10-3
CDR3 protein: CAISDTGGTGELFF

J gene: TRBJ2-1
V gene: TRBV6-1
CDR3 protein: CASSGGSNEQFF

J gene: TRBJ1-1
V gene: TRBV5-1
CDR3 protein: CASLGQGSEAFF

J gene: TRBJ1-3
V gene: TRBV19
CDR3 protein: CASRTGGSGNTIYF

J gene: TRBJ1-4
V gene: TRBV2
CDR3 protein: CASSPGQKNEKLFF

J gene: TRBJ2-3
V gene: TRBV5-1
CDR3 protein: CASRSTADTQYF

J gene: TRBJ1-6
V gene: TRBV7-2
CDR3 protein: CASSLEATSVNSPLHF